The 5 T cell receptor beta chains given below trace back to one sample, sequenced in a study of cytotoxic CD8 clonotypes in ibrutinib-treated CLL. TCRdb keeps only in-frame clones here, not all; method: immunoSEQ multiplex PCR. The profile shows approximately 100,000 clones, around four fifths of them singletons. The sample was PBMCs, taken after 12 months of ibrutinib treatment. Receptors were obtained from a human donor with chronic lymphocytic leukemia.

This clone has a single count. The chain is built from TRBV29-1 and TRBJ2-2, with 10 bases fitting TRBD1. V gave up 6 bases and J gave up 6 bases; unmatched junction bases: 7. Germline V lookup: CDR1 SQVTM, CDR2 ANQGSEA. This CDR3 region has 14 residues. The CDR3 sequence: CSVFDRGRPGELFF. The CDR3, as DNA: TGCAGCGTATTCGACAGGGGGCGCCCCGGGGAGCTGTTTTTT.

The chain links TRBV5-4 to TRBJ2-5, with D possibly called TRBD1 or TRBD2 (5 bases each). Germline CDR1 SGHNT, CDR2 YYREEE (reference sequence). This CDR3 has 15 amino acids. The V gene lost 2 bases and the J gene lost 2 bases, with 13 bases spanning the gap. CDR3 sequence: CASSFRGGRQETQYF. The CDR3 DNA follows: TGTGCCAGCAGCTTTCGGGGCGGTCGGCAAGAGACCCAGTACTTC. The full variable domain, in which reference TRBV5-4 and TRBJ2-5 provide the parts outside the CDR3, is ETGVTQSPTHLIKTRGQQVTLRCSSQSGHNTVSWYQQALGQGPQFIFQYYREEENGRGNFPPRFSGLQFPNYSSELNVNALELDDSALYLCASSFRGGRQETQYFGPGTRLLVL.

This clone was picked up a small number of times. The CDR3 coding sequence is TGTGCCAGCAGCCAAGTGGAAGGGCCCGGGGAGCTGTTTTTT. This encodes CASSQVEGPGELFF. V and J are TRBV4-2 and TRBJ2-2; D is undetermined. The CDR3 runs to 14 residues. Per the germline V gene, CDR1 is LGHNA and CDR2 is YNFKEQ. V was cut by 1 base and J by 6 bases, with 9 bases left in between.

In its sample, this clone was seen once. The V gene is TRBV14, the J gene TRBJ1-4; D call uncertain. The CDR3 is 14 amino acids. Trimming cost V 0 bases and J 7 bases, with 9 bases left between them. The V gene's germline CDR1 is SGHDN and CDR2 FVKESK. CDR3 nucleotides: TGTGCCAGCAGCCAAGATGGGATTCGTGAAAAACTGTTTTTT. The encoded protein is CASSQDGIREKLFF.

The V and J genes are TRBV5-1 and TRBJ2-7; maybe TRBD1 (6 bases). The CDR3 extends over 13 amino acids. CDR1 SGHRS and CDR2 YFSETQ come from the germline V gene. Between the trimmed V and J ends, which lost 7 bases and 0 bases, there was a span of 11 bases. The CDR3 sequence is CASFDRSSYEQYF. The CDR3 DNA is TGCGCCAGCTTCGACAGGAGCTCCTACGAGCAGTACTTC.